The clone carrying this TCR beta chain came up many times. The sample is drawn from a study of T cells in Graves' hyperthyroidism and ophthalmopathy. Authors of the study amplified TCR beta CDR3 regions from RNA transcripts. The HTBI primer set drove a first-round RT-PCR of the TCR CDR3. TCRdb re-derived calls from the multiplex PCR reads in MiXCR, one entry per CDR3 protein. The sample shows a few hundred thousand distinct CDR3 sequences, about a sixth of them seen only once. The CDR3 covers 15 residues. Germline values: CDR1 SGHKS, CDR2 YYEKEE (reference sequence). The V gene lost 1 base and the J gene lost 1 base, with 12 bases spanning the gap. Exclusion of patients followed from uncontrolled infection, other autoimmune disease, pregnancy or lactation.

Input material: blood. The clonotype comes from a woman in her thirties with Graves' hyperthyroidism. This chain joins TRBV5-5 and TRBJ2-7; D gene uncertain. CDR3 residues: CASSLKGPSSYEQYF. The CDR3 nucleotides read TGTGCCAGCAGCTTGAAAGGCCCCAGTTCCTACGAGCAGTACTTC.